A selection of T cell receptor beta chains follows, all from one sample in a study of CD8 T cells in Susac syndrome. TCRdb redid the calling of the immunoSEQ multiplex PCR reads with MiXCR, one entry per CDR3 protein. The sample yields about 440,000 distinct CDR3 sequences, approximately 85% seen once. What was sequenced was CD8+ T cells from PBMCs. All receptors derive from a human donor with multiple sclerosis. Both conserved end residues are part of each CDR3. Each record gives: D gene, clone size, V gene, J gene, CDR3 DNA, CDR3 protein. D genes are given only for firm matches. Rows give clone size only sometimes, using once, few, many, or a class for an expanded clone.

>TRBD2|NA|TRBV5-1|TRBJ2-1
TGCGCCAGCAGCTTCCTAGCGGGAGGGCCGGATGAGCAGTTCTTC
CASSFLAGGPDEQFF
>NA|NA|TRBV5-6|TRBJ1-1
TGTGCCAGCAGCGAAGGACGGTACACTGAAGCTTTCTTT
CASSEGRYTEAFF
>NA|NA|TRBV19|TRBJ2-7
TGTGCCAGTGCCACGGGGGTTTTCAACGAGCAGTACTTC
CASATGVFNEQYF
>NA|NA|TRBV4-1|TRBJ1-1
TGCGCCAGCAGCCAAGATAATAACTCTGAAGCTTTCTTT
CASSQDNNSEAFF
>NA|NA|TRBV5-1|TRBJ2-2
TGCGCCAGCAGCATACCACAAGGAACTAACACCGGGGAGCTGTTTTTT
CASSIPQGTNTGELFF
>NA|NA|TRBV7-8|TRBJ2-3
TGTGCCAGCAGCTTAGCCCCCGGGACCGGAGGGGATACGCAGTATTTT
CASSLAPGTGGDTQYF
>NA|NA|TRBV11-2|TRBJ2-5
TGTGCCAGCAGCCCAGGCGGGGTTTCGGGAAGTCAAGAGACCCAGTACTTC
CASSPGGVSGSQETQYF
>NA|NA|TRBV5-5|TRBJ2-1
TGTGCCAGCAGCTGGGATCCCCTAGCCTACAATGAGCAGTTCTTC
CASSWDPLAYNEQFF
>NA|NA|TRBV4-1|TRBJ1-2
TGCGCCAGCAGCCAAGATCTGGCCGCTTACTATGGCTACACCTTC
CASSQDLAAYYGYTF
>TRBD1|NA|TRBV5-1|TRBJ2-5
TGCGCCAGCAGCTCGTACAGGGGCCAAGAGACCCAGTACTTC
CASSSYRGQETQYF
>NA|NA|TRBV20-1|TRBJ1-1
TGCAGTGCTAGAGACCCGAAGGGGGACACTGAAGCTTTCTTT
CSARDPKGDTEAFF
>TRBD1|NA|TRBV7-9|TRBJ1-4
TGTGCCAGCAGCTTAGTCCAGGGGGCAGTTGAAAAACTGTTTTTT
CASSLVQGAVEKLFF
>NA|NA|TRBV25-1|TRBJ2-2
TGTGCCAGCAGTGGGGGGTGGGGATTGTGGTCGAACACCGGGGAGCTGTTTTTT
CASSGGWGLWSNTGELFF
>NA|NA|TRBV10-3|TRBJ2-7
TGTGCCATCAGTGGGAAAGACAGTAACTACGAGCAGTACTTC
CAISGKDSNYEQYF
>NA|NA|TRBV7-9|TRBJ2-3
TGTGCCAGCAGCCCTGCCAGGGATACGCAGTATTTT
CASSPARDTQYF
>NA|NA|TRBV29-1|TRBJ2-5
TGCAGCGTTGAGCAAATTGGGGAGACCCAGTACTTC
CSVEQIGETQYF
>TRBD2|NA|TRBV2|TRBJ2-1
TGTGCCAGCAGTGAAGTGACTAGCGGGAGATTTTCCTACAATGAGCAGTTCTTC
CASSEVTSGRFSYNEQFF
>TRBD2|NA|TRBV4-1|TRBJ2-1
TGCGCCAGCAGCCAAGTTAAGCGGGGTGGGTTTATTTCGTTGGATGAGCAGTTCTTC
CASSQVKRGGFISLDEQFF
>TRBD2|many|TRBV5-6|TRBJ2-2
TGTGCTAGCAGCTTAGCGGGGACCGGGGAGCTGTTTTTT
CASSLAGTGELFF
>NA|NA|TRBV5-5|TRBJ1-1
TGTGCCAGCAGCTTGGTTCCGGGCGAAGCTTTCTTT
CASSLVPGEAFF